The T cell receptor beta chain under discussion was sequenced for a study of shared clonotypes between healthy human individuals. Libraries were prepared by immunoSEQ multiplex PCR; TCRdb keeps only in-frame clonotypes and omits some of them. The data show some 1 million clones, about 74% seen once. As concerns this clone: Its specificity is unknown.

The CDR3 covers 14 residues. Trimming cost V 6 bases and J 1 base, with 12 bases left between them. Germline-derived CDR1 and CDR2 are SNHLY and FYNNEI. The donors were all Caucasian adults (living in Nashville, Tennessee). Whole-study results and caveats: Compared with memory subsets, naive subsets generally had larger estimated richness.

This chain uses TRBV2 with TRBJ2-5, with D perhaps TRBD1 (6 bases). The receptor was isolated from a man younger than 35 in good health. Sequencing input: memory CD4+ T cells sorted from blood. Regarding subset: CD45RA-negative fraction. This CDR3 is CASRVDRSQETQYF. CDR3 DNA sequence: TGTGCCAGCAGGGTCGACAGGAGCCAAGAGACCCAGTACTTC.